The 19 T cell receptor beta chains reported below all come from one sample, sequenced in a study of T-cell memory formation after mild COVID-19. In TCRdb, the 5' RACE reads were re-called with MiXCR into one record per CDR3 protein. The sample holds around 410,000 distinct CDR3 sequences, around a quarter seen once. The sequenced material came from PBMCs or a T cell subset sorted from them (not recorded which). These receptors were taken from an adult woman who had mild COVID-19 (a few samples of this study predate the infection). Cell type and time point are not known.

This clonotype was observed a handful of times. V is TRBV12-5 and J is TRBJ2-7; TRBD1 might be the D (7 bases). CDR3 length: 13 residues. From germline, CDR1 is LGHNT and CDR2 FRNRAP. Trimming removed 1 base at V and 5 bases at J, with 9 bases between. The CDR3 DNA reads as TGTGCTAGTGGTTTGGGCAGGGGGGACGAGCAGTACTTC. This gives the protein CASGLGRGDEQYF.

This clonotype came up a few times. V gene TRBV12-3 or TRBV12-4 combines with J gene TRBJ2-3, with TRBD2 as a possible D gene (7 bases). The V end was cut by 2 bases, the J end by 0 bases, with 12 bases between. The CDR3 contains 16 residues. CDR3 residues: CASSLRGTISTDTQYF. CDR3 nucleotide sequence: TGTGCCAGCAGTTTAAGGGGGACTATTAGCACAGATACGCAGTATTTT.

In this sample, this clonotype turned up many times. The chain uses TRBV12-3 or TRBV12-4 and TRBJ1-2; the match to TRBD1 covers 7 bases. V was clipped by 5 bases and J by 4 bases; unmatched bases: 7. The CDR3 is 14 residues long. In DNA, the CDR3 is TGTGCCAGCAGTCAGGGACAGATTTCCTATGGCTACACCTTC. This sequence encodes CASSQGQISYGYTF.

This clonotype was observed a few times. The chain joins TRBV20-1 to TRBJ1-5; D possibly corresponds to TRBD1 (5 bases). The germline gives CDR1 DFQATT, CDR2 SNEGSKA (reference sequence). The CDR3 extends over 15 amino acids. The germline V and J ends were trimmed by 0 bases and 6 bases, with 15 bases remaining between them. The CDR3 DNA reads TGCAGTGCTAGAGATCAACAGGCCCGGGGTCAGCCCCAGCATTTT. Translating it yields CSARDQQARGQPQHF.

This chain connects TRBV7-6 to TRBJ2-7, with D maybe TRBD2 (6 bases). The CDR3 loop spans 14 amino acids. Germline assignment: CDR1 SGHVS and CDR2 FNYEAQ. Trimming cost V 1 base and J 7 bases, with 14 bases left between them. The CDR3 reads CASSLGSSGGEQYF. The CDR3, as DNA: TGTGCCAGCAGCTTAGGGAGCTCCGGAGGGGAGCAGTACTTC.

This clonotype has more than one count but fewer than ten. The junction does not match germline at one end; this may be a read error. The V call is TRBV5-6, the J call TRBJ2-1; D uncertain. The CDR3 runs to 8 residues. In germline, CDR1 is SGHDT, CDR2 YYEEEE. CDR3 sequence reads: CASSHEAW. CDR3 sequence (DNA): TGTGCCAGCAGCCACGAGGCTTGG.

The chain recombines TRBV7-2 with TRBJ2-5; tentative D call: TRBD1 (6 bases). CDR1 is SGHTA and CDR2 is FQGNSA in the germline V gene. This CDR3 has 14 amino acids. V lost 3 bases and J 5 bases, leaving 13 bases between the germline ends. The CDR3 loop is CASSFLGAGETQYF. CDR3 coding DNA: TGTGCCAGCAGCTTTTTGGGGGCGGGCGAGACCCAGTACTTC.

The V gene is TRBV5-1, the J gene TRBJ2-2; D possibly uses TRBD1 or TRBD2 (6 bases each). The CDR3 consists of 15 residues. With 0 bases removed from V and 4 bases from J, the gap between germline ends came to 10 bases. Germline CDR1 SGHRS, CDR2 YFSETQ. DNA of the CDR3: TGCGCCAGCAGCTTGGTCACGGGGGCCACCGGGGAGCTGTTTTTT. It encodes CASSLVTGATGELFF.

This clonotype was seen a handful of times. This chain links TRBV6-5 with TRBJ1-1; D gene ambiguous. The CDR3 consists of 13 residues. V was trimmed by 2 bases and J by 1 base, leaving 5 bases between them. Germline CDR1 reads MNHEY; CDR2 reads SVGAGI. This CDR3 is CASSYVQNTEAFF. The CDR3, as DNA: TGTGCCAGCAGTTACGTTCAGAACACTGAAGCTTTCTTT.

The chain joins TRBV11-2 to TRBJ2-2; D is unclear. The CDR3 length is 13 residues. Trimming removed 7 bases at V and 6 bases at J, with 12 bases between. Germline-derived CDR1 and CDR2 are SGHAT and FQNNGV. DNA for the CDR3: TGTGCCAGCAAGACCCCATGGGCCGGGGAGCTGTTTTTT. The encoded protein is CASKTPWAGELFF.

The chain is built from TRBV5-1 and TRBJ2-3, with D possibly TRBD2 on 5 matching bases. Per the germline V gene, CDR1 is SGHRS and CDR2 is YFSETQ. Trimming stripped 3 bases from V and 1 base from J, with 9 bases between. The CDR3 runs 14 residues. CDR3 sequence: CASSWGSGTDTQYF. The DNA for the CDR3 is TGCGCCAGCAGCTGGGGTAGCGGCACAGATACGCAGTATTTT.

This clonotype has at least ten counts. V is TRBV9 and J is TRBJ2-1; TRBD2 aligns across 9 bases. This CDR3 has 14 residues. With V trimmed by 7 bases and J by 7 bases, 9 bases remained unmatched. Germline CDR1 reads SGDLS; CDR2 reads YYNGEE. The CDR3: CASAERLAVNEQFF. CDR3 DNA sequence: TGTGCCAGCGCGGAGAGACTAGCGGTTAATGAGCAGTTCTTC.

This clonotype has only a few counts. V usage is TRBV19 and J usage is TRBJ1-2; 7 bases align to TRBD1. From germline, CDR1 is LNHDA and CDR2 SQIVND (reference sequence). With 10 bases clipped from V and 5 bases from J, the junction kept 7 bases outside the gene matches. The CDR3 covers 12 residues. CDR3 DNA: TGTGCCATTCAACAGGGGATGTATGGCTACACCTTC. Its protein product is CAIQQGMYGYTF.

This clonotype was seen a handful of times. The J gene is TRBJ2-7, the V gene TRBV27; TRBD1 aligns across 9 bases. The germline V gene encodes CDR1 MNHEY and CDR2 SMNVEV (reference sequence). The junction had 9 bases not matched to a gene; V was cut back by 8 bases and J by 1 base. The CDR3 totals 15 residues. The CDR3 DNA sequence: TGTGCCAGCGGAAAACGGACAGGGGCTTCCTACGAGCAGTACTTC. Encoded protein: CASGKRTGASYEQYF.

The chain joins TRBV7-2 to TRBJ2-2, with TRBD2 identical over 12 bases. The J segment lost 5 bases and the V segment lost 0 bases, leaving 10 bases of the junction unmatched. There are 19 residues in the CDR3. CDR1 and CDR2 (germline): SGHTA, FQGNSA. The CDR3 protein is CASSLAKGLAGSVTGELFF. The CDR3, as DNA: TGTGCCAGCAGCTTAGCGAAAGGACTAGCGGGAAGCGTAACCGGGGAGCTGTTTTTT.

There are many counts of this clonotype. The rearrangement uses TRBV2 and TRBJ2-3; 13 nucleotides align to TRBD2. The junction had 3 bases not matched to a gene; V was cut back by 2 bases and J by 4 bases. CDR1 is SNHLY, CDR2 FYNNEI, per germline. The CDR3 extends over 16 amino acids. The CDR3: CASSESTSGGADTQYF. DNA of the CDR3: TGTGCCAGCAGTGAATCTACTAGCGGGGGGGCAGATACGCAGTATTTT.

The V gene is TRBV9, the J gene TRBJ2-3, with D perhaps TRBD2 (6 bases). V lost 3 bases to trimming and J lost 3 bases, with 14 bases between them. This CDR3 is built from 15 residues. Germline V gene sequence: CDR1 SGDLS, CDR2 YYNGEE. CDR3 residues: CASSESGTPTDTQYF. The CDR3 DNA sequence: TGTGCCAGCAGCGAGTCCGGGACTCCGACAGATACGCAGTATTTT.

The V gene is TRBV27, the J gene TRBJ1-1; D remains ambiguous. Germline V CDR1 and CDR2: MNHEY, SMNVEV (reference sequence). V was pared by 4 bases and J by 0 bases, with 6 bases between. This CDR3 region has 13 residues. Here the CDR3 DNA reads TGTGCCAGCAGTTCTCACCTGAACACTGAAGCTTTCTTT. Residues: CASSSHLNTEAFF.

This chain joins TRBV5-4 and TRBJ1-2, with D possibly being TRBD1 (6 bases). Per germline, CDR1 SGHNT and CDR2 YYREEE (reference sequence). The CDR3 is 12 residues long. Trimming shortened V by 9 bases and J by 4 bases, and 13 bases separated the two germline ends. CDR3 in DNA: TGTGCCACCCAGGGGCGGGGCTATGGCTACACCTTC. This sequence encodes CATQGRGYGYTF.